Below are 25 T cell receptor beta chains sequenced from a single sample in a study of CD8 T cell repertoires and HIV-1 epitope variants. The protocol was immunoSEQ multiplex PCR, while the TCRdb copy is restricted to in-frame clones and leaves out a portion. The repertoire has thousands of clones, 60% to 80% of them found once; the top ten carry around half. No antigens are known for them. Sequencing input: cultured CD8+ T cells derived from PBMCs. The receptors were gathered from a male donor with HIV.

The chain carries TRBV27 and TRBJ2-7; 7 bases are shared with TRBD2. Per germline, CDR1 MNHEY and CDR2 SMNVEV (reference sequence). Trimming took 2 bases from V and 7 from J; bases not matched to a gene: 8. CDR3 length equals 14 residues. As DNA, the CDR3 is TGTGCCAGCAGTTTAGTAGCGGGCGAGGAGGAGCAGTACTTC. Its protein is CASSLVAGEEEQYF.

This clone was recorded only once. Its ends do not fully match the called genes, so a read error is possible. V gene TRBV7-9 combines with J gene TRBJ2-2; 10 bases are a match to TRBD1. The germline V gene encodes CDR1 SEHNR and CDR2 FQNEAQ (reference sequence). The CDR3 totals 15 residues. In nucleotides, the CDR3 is TGTGCCAGCAGCTTGACAGGGGGCAACAGCGGGGAGCTGTTTTTT. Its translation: CASSLTGGNSGELFF.

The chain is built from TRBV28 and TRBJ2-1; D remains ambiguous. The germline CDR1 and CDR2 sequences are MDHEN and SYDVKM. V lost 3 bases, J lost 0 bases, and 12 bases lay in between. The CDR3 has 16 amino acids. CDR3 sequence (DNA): TGTGCCAGCAGTTTGGCTTACAGAAGCTCCTACAATGAGCAGTTCTTC. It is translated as CASSLAYRSSYNEQFF.

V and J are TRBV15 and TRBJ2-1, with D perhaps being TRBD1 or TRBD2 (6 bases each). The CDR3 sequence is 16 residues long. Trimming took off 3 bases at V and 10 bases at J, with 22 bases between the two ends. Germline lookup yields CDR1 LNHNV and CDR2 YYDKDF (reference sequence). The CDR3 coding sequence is TGTGCCACCAGCAGTCGCCTCGGGGGCGCATTGGTGGAGCAGTTCTTC. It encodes CATSSRLGGALVEQFF.

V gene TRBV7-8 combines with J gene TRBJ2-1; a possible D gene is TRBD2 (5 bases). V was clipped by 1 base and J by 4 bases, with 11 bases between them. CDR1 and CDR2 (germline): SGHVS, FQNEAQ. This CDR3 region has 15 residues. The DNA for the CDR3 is TGTGCCAGCAGCTTAGAGAGCGGTACTTACAATGAGCAGTTCTTC. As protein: CASSLESGTYNEQFF. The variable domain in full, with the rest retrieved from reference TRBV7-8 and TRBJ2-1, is GAGVSQSPRYKVAKRGQDVALRCDPISGHVSLFWYQQALGQGPEFLTYFQNEAQLDKSGLPSDRFFAERPEGSVSTLKIQRTQQEDSAVYLCASSLESGTYNEQFFGPGTRLTVL.

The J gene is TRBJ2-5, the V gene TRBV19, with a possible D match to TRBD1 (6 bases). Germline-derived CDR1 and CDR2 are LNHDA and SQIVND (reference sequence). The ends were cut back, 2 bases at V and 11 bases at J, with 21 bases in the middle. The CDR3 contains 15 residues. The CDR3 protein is CASSINGRGLGEQYF. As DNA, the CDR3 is TGTGCCAGTAGTATAAATGGCAGGGGCCTAGGAGAGCAGTACTTC.

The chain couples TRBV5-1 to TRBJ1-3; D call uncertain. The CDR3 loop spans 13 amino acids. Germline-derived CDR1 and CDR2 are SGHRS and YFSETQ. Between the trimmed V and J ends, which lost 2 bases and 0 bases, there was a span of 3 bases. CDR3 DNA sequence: TGCGCCAGCAGCTTCAACTCTGGAAACACCATATATTTT. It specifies CASSFNSGNTIYF. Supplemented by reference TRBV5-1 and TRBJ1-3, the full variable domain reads KAGVTQTPRYLIKTRGQQVTLSCSPISGHRSVSWYQQTPGQGLQFLFEYFSETQRNKGNFPGRFSGRQFSNSRSEMNVSTLELGDSALYLCASSFNSGNTIYFGEGSWLTVV.

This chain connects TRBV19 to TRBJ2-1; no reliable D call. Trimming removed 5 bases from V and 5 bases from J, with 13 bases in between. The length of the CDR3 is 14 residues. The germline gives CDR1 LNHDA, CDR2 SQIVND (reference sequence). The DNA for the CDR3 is TGTGCCAGTAGTTGGAGACTCACCGACAATGAGCAGTTCTTC. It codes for CASSWRLTDNEQFF.

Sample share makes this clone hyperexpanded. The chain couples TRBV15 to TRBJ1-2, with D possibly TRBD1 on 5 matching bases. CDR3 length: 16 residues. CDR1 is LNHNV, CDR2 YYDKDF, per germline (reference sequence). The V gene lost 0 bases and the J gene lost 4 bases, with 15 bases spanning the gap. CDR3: CATSRDRGTQVYGYTF. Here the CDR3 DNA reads TGTGCCACCAGCAGAGATCGGGGGACCCAGGTCTATGGCTACACCTTC.

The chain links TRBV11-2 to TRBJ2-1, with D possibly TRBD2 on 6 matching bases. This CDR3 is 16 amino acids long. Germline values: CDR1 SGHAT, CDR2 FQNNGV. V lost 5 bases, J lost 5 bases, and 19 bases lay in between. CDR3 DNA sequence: TGTGCCAGCAGCCCCCTCCCGGGAGTCGTCAACAATGAGCAGTTCTTC. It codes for CASSPLPGVVNNEQFF. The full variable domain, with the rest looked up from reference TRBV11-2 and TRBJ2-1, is EAGVAQSPRYKIIEKRQSVAFWCNPISGHATLYWYQQILGQGPKLLIQFQNNGVVDDSQLPKDRFSAERLKGVDSTLKIQPAKLEDSAVYLCASSPLPGVVNNEQFFGPGTRLTVL.

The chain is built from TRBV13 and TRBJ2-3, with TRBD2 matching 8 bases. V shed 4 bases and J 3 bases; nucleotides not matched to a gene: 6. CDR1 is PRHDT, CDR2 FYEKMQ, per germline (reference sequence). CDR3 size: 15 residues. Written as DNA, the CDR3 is TGTGCCAGCAGCTCCCGGGGCGGGGGGACAGATACGCAGTATTTT. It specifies CASSSRGGGTDTQYF.

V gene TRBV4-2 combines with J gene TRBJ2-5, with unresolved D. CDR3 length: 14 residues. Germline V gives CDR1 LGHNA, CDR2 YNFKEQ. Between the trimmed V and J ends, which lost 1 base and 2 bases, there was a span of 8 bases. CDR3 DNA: TGTGCCAGCAGCCAAGGCTATGGGCAAGAGACCCAGTACTTC. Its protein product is CASSQGYGQETQYF.

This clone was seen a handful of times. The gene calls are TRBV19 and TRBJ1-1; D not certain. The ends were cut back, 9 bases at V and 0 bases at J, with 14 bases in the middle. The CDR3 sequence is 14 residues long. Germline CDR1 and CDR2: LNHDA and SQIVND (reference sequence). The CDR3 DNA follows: TGTGCCAGCCGCCCCGAGGCCATGAACACTGAAGCTTTCTTT. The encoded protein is CASRPEAMNTEAFF.

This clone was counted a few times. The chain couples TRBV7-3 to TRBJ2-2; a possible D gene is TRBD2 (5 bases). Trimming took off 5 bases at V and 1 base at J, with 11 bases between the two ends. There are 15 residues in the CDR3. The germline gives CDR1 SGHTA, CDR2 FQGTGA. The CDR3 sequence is CASSPIGENTGELFF. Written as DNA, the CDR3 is TGTGCCAGCAGCCCAATCGGGGAGAACACCGGGGAGCTGTTTTTT.

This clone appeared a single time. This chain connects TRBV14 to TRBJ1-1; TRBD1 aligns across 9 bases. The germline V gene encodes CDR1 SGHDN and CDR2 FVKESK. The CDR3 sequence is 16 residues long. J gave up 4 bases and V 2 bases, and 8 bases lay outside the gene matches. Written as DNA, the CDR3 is TGTGCCAGCAGCCAACTCACAGGGGGCGCGGGCACTGAAGCTTTCTTT. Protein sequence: CASSQLTGGAGTEAFF.

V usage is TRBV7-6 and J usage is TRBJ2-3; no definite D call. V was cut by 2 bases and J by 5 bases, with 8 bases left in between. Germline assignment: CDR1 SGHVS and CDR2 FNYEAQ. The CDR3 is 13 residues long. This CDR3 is CASSLLSLDTQYF. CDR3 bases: TGTGCCAGCAGCTTACTTAGCCTAGATACGCAGTATTTT.

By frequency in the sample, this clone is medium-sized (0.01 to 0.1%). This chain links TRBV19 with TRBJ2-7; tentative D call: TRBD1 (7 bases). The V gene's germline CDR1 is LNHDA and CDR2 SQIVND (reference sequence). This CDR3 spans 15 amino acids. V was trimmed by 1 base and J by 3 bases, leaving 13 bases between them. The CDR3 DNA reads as TGTGCCAGTAGTATAGCGGGGGACAGCCTCTACGAGCAGTACTTC. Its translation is CASSIAGDSLYEQYF. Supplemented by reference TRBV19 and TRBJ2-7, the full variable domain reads DGGITQSPKYLFRKEGQNVTLSCEQNLNHDAMYWYRQDPGQGLRLIYYSQIVNDFQKGDIAEGYSVSREKKESFPLTVTSAQKNPTAFYLCASSIAGDSLYEQYFGPGTRLTVT.

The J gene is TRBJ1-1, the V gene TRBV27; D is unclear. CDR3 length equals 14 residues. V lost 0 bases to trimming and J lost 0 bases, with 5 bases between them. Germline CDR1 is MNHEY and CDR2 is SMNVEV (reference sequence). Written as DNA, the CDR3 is TGTGCCAGCAGTTTATCATCGTTGAACACTGAAGCTTTCTTT. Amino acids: CASSLSSLNTEAFF.

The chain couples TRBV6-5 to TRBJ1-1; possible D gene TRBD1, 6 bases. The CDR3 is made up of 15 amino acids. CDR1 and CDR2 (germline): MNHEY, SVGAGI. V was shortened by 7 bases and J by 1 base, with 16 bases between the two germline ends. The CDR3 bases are TGTGCCAGCATCGAGGGGGGGGCGGCGAACACTGAAGCTTTCTTT. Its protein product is CASIEGGAANTEAFF.

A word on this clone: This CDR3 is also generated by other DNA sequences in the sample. The CDR3 spells CASSPGANTEAFF. The CDR3 nucleotides read TGTGCCAGCTCACCTGGCGCGAACACTGAAGCTTTCTTT. The V gene is TRBV18, the J gene TRBJ1-1; the D is unclear. The CDR3 loop spans 13 amino acids. V shed 3 bases and J shed 1 base, with 6 bases lying between them. Germline CDR1 reads KGHSH; CDR2 reads LQKENI.

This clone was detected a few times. CDR3 sequence (DNA): TGTGCCAGCAGTCCGGTAGTAAGCACAGATACGCAGTATTTT. It yields the protein CASSPVVSTDTQYF. J is TRBJ2-3 and V is TRBV28; no clear D. The V end was cut by 5 bases, the J end by 0 bases, with 9 bases between. Germline CDR1 and CDR2: MDHEN and SYDVKM. The CDR3 runs 14 residues.

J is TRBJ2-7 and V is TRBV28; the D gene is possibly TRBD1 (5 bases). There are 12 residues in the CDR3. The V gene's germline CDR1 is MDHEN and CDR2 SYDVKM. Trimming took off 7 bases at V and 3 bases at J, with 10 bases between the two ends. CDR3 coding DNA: TGTGCCAGCACCTGGGGCCGCTACGAGCAGTACTTC. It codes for CASTWGRYEQYF.

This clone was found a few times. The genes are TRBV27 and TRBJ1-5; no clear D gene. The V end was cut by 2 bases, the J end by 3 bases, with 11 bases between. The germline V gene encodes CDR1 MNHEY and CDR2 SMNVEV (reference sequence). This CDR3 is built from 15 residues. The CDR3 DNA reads TGTGCCAGCAGTTTAGGAGGCAGGCACAATCAGCCCCAGCATTTT. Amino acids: CASSLGGRHNQPQHF.

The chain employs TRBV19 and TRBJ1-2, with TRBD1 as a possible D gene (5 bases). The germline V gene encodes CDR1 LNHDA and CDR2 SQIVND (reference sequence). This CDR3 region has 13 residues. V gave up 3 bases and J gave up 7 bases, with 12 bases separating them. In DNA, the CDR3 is TGTGCCAGTAGTATCCCAGGGATGGCTGGCTACACCTTC. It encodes CASSIPGMAGYTF.

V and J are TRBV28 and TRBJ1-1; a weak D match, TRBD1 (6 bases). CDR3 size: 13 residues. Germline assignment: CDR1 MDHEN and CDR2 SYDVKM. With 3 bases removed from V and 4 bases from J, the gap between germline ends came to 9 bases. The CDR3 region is CASSFPTGTEAFF. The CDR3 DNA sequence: TGTGCCAGCAGTTTCCCGACAGGCACTGAAGCTTTCTTT.